This TCR beta chain was captured in a study of cytomegalovirus exposure and HLA in healthy donors. Study conclusions and caveats: Being productive about 90% or about 30% of the time was typical of most TCR beta V segments in an earlier analysis. A later analysis showed that HLA-associated TCR beta chains had undergone more clonal expansion than equally common others.

V gave up 7 bases and J gave up 0 bases, with 15 bases separating them. The CDR3 length is 14 residues. Germline loops: CDR1 SQVTM, CDR2 ANQGSEA. This clone occurred a few times. Its antigen is unidentified. PCR involved 60 Vbeta and 13 Jbeta primers. Only in-frame clones appear in the TCRdb table, and some are missing; sequencing was by immunoSEQ multiplex PCR. This table has roughly 190,000 clones, 70% to 80% appearing once. The sequence was collected from a woman in her forties or fifties in good health and CMV-seronegative. This sequence joins TRBV29-1 and TRBJ1-1; maybe TRBD1 (6 bases). The sample was PBMCs. CDR3 nucleotide sequence: TGCAGCGCTGGCCCCGGACAGCTGAACACTGAAGCTTTCTTT. As protein: CSAGPGQLNTEAFF.